The next 8 T cell receptor beta chains were all read from a single sample in a study of molecular identifiers for immune sequencing clone quantification (dated 2018 in TCRdb). The library was generated by PCR. Sequenced on a NextSeq 500. The public reads were quality trimmed at Q25 with fastp and then assembled into clones with MiXCR by TCRdb, keeping productive beta chains. Every entry covers one CDR3 protein and lists the most common genes and DNA from its rows. This sample has about 630,000 distinct CDR3 sequences in its table, and about 25% of those were observed once. About 0.8% of the sample is taken by the ten largest. The sequenced sample was naive CD8+ T cells from blood, with Jurkat cell RNA spiked in. The cell subset or site label of this sample denotes: FACS-sorted CD8+CD4-CCR7+CD45RA+ naive T cells. The origin of the receptors is a human donor in good health. Some libraries in this study had Jurkat cell RNA spiked in.

The chain links TRBV7-2 to TRBJ2-7, with 9 positions matching TRBD2. Germline CDR1 reads SGHTA; CDR2 reads FQGNSA. V was clipped by 8 bases and J by 2 bases; unmatched bases: 4. The CDR3 runs 13 residues. The CDR3 coding sequence is TGTGCCAGCGCCGCGGGGGGGGCCTACGAGCAGTACTTC. This sequence encodes CASAAGGAYEQYF. The full variable domain, in which reference TRBV7-2 and TRBJ2-7 provide the parts outside the CDR3, is GAGVSQSPSNKVTEKGKDVELRCDPISGHTALYWYRQSLGQGLEFLIYFQGNSAPDKSGLPSDRFSAERTGGSVSTLTIQRTQQEDSAVYLCASAAGGAYEQYFGPGTRLTVT.

Many counts were recorded for this clonotype. V and J are TRBV4-3 and TRBJ2-3; D unresolved. The germline CDR1 and CDR2 sequences are LGHNA and YSLEER. The ends were cut back, 0 bases at V and 6 bases at J, with 10 bases in the middle. The length of the CDR3 is 14 residues. The CDR3 bases are TGCGCCAGCAGCCAAGATTGGCTGGGGGATACGCAGTATTTT. Its translation: CASSQDWLGDTQYF.

This clonotype was detected a few times. The chain employs TRBV12-3 or TRBV12-4 and TRBJ2-1; D may be TRBD1 or TRBD2 (7 bases each). This CDR3 region has 16 residues. Trimming left V 7 bases short and J 2 bases short, with 18 bases between. The CDR3 DNA is TGTGCCAGCACTGCGAAGGGAGGGGGCGCCTACAATGAGCAGTTCTTC. Translating it yields CASTAKGGGAYNEQFF.

This clonotype was observed many times. The chain links TRBV7-2 to TRBJ2-1; no clear D gene. CDR3 length: 12 amino acids. Trimming stripped 0 bases from V and 10 bases from J, with 7 bases between. Germline V gives CDR1 SGHTA, CDR2 FQGNSA. CDR3 amino acids: CASSLARVEQFF. The CDR3 DNA reads as TGTGCCAGCAGCTTAGCGCGCGTAGAGCAGTTCTTC.

In this sample, this clonotype turned up many times. V gene TRBV20-1 combines with J gene TRBJ2-3, with 11 nucleotides matching TRBD1. The CDR3 totals 15 residues. Germline lookup yields CDR1 DFQATT and CDR2 SNEGSKA (reference sequence). Trimming removed 3 bases from V and 4 bases from J; junction bases left unmatched: 6. DNA of the CDR3: TGCAGTGCTAGGGACAGGGGGCAGGTAGCAGATACGCAGTATTTT. Translation: CSARDRGQVADTQYF.

This rearrangement joins TRBV9 to TRBJ2-3; 10 bases agree with TRBD2. Germline V gives CDR1 SGDLS, CDR2 YYNGEE. V lost 3 bases to trimming and J lost 2 bases; unmatched junction nucleotides: 9. The CDR3 is 17 amino acids. Written as DNA, the CDR3 is TGTGCCAGCAGCGCCCCCCGGACTAGCGGAATCACAGATACGCAGTATTTT. It specifies CASSAPRTSGITDTQYF. Full variable domain (missing parts from reference TRBV9 and TRBJ2-3): DSGVTQTPKHLITATGQRVTLRCSPRSGDLSVYWYQQSLDQGLQFLIQYYNGEERAKGNILERFSAQQFPDLHSELNLSSLELGDSALYFCASSAPRTSGITDTQYFGPGTRLTVL.

The table lists this clonotype with many counts. The chain joins TRBV6-5 to TRBJ2-2; 8 positions agree with TRBD2. This CDR3 is 15 amino acids long. Germline V CDR1 and CDR2: MNHEY, SVGAGI. Unmatched junction bases numbered 6, after V lost 7 bases and J lost 2 bases. CDR3 residues: CASNSGTTNTGELFF. In DNA form, the CDR3 reads TGTGCCAGCAATAGCGGGACTACCAACACCGGGGAGCTGTTTTTT.

In the case of this clonotype: Since a much larger clone is just one base distant, this may be a read error. The rearrangement uses TRBV7-9 and TRBJ2-1; D uncertain. Looked up from germline, CDR1 is SEHNR and CDR2 is FQNEAQ (reference sequence). Between the trimmed V and J ends, which lost 0 bases and 9 bases, there was a span of 9 bases. The CDR3 length is 13 residues. The CDR3 DNA reads as TGTGCCAGCAGCTTAGCCCTAGAAACTGAGCAGTTCTTC. Amino acid sequence: CASSLALETEQFF.